This TCR beta chain came from a study of identical twins. Germline lookup yields CDR1 SGDLS and CDR2 YYNGEE. The V segment lost 3 bases and the J segment 5 bases; nucleotides outside the gene matches: 13. The CDR3 consists of 17 residues. This clonotype came up a few times. Template switching added a universal primer site; cDNA carried unique molecular identifiers. MiXCR was run by TCRdb on the 5' RACE reads, yielding one entry per CDR3 protein. The sample records about 890,000 distinct CDR3 sequences, 10% to 15% being singletons. These data also formed part of another study, on yellow fever vaccine responses in identical twins.

Material for sequencing was PBMCs. The TCR sequence derives from a woman aged 18-29 years in good health. The chain has TRBV9 and TRBJ2-7; 11 positions agree with TRBD1. CDR3 sequence reads: CASSAGQGAMEGDEQYF. The CDR3 DNA follows: TGTGCCAGCAGCGCCGGACAGGGGGCAATGGAGGGAGACGAGCAGTACTTC.